The sample holds many counts of the clone carrying this TCR beta chain. Its antigen remains unidentified. The sequence runs out 3 residues before the end of the CDR3; the remainder is reconstructed from the germline J gene. This record comes from a study of T cell clonality in common variable immunodeficiency. Patients and controls were mostly of Caucasian heritage. Each donor provided 5 to 8 ml of heparinized whole blood. The V end lost 2 bases, the J end lost 8 bases, and 16 bases lay between the germline ends. The germline V gene encodes CDR1 DFQATT and CDR2 SNEGSKA (reference sequence). CDR3 size: 14 residues. Study-wide points: Common variable immunodeficiency TCR beta sequences reportedly had fewer deletions and N-nucleotide insertions. Links between repertoire features and CVID complications were heterogeneity-limited.

Assay: immunoSEQ multiplex PCR; the TCRdb copy retains only in-frame clones and omits some. The sample contains roughly 48,000 clones, none of them singletons. The V and J genes are TRBV20-1 and TRBJ2-1; a possible D gene is TRBD2 (5 bases). Sequenced material: peripheral blood mononuclear cells. This TCR was sampled from a person aged 18-70 years in good health. The CDR3 DNA, read in part, is TGCAGTGCTAGATCAATCGCCTCAGCGGATGAG. Encoded protein: CSARSIASADE. The entire CDR3 is CSARSIASADEQFF.